The entry that follows covers one T cell receptor (beta chain) sequence. The entry originates in a study of blood T cell repertoires in COVID-19. About the research overall: Collection of acute and convalescent COVID-19 samples took place in the United States, Italy and Spain.

Under the authors' procedure: From reference gene primer amplification, estimates of nucleated cell counts were derived. Measured with immunoSEQ multiplex PCR; TCRdb has only the in-frame clones, and not every one. That table is the source of V, J and clone size, and D and trimming were worked out from the DNA. The sample carries about 230,000 clones, roughly four fifths recorded once. V was pared by 3 bases and J by 0 bases, with 3 bases between. The CDR3 sequence is 12 residues long. The germline CDR1 and CDR2 sequences are MGHDK and SYGVNS. Sequenced material: peripheral blood. The clonotype originates from a man aged 50 to 59 with active or convalescent COVID-19. The V call is TRBV25-1, the J call TRBJ2-7; D uncertain. This chain's CDR3 is CASSDLSYEQYF. DNA for the CDR3: TGTGCCAGCAGTGATCTCTCCTACGAGCAGTACTTC.